Reported below is one T cell receptor beta chain. These data originate in a study of cytomegalovirus exposure and HLA in healthy donors. The ends were cut back, 0 bases at V and 0 bases at J, with 3 bases in the middle. Germline values: CDR1 SGHNT, CDR2 YYREEE (reference sequence). The CDR3 totals 13 residues. Use of 60 Vbeta and 13 Jbeta primers characterized the PCR. TCRdb keeps only in-frame clones here, not all; method: immunoSEQ multiplex PCR. The sample holds more than 70,000 clones. V gene TRBV5-4 combines with J gene TRBJ1-1; no firm D call. This clonotype originated in a woman aged 55-69 years in good health and CMV-seronegative. The sequencing sample was made of PBMCs. This CDR3 reads CASSLDMNTEAFF. As DNA, the CDR3 is TGTGCCAGCAGCTTGGACATGAACACTGAAGCTTTCTTT.